Here is one TCR beta chain with its context. Its antigen is unknown. Base qualities are not recorded, but no much larger clone differs from it by a single base. V loses 3 bases of germline sequence and J loses 7 bases, and the interval between the two ends is 10 bases. There are 14 amino acids in the CDR3, from cysteine to phenylalanine inclusive. The only DNA kept is the CDR3, 42 bases in frame from the first base. CDR1 and CDR2, per the germline V gene, are SGHVS and FNYEAQ. The treatment or condition label of this sample denotes: in vitro stimulation with specific CMV peptide epitopes to enrich CMV-specific T cells. Data came from an Illumina HiSeq 1500. The public sequencing data were trimmed at Q25 with fastp and processed into clonotypes with MiXCR by TCRdb, which kept only in-frame beta chains. Rows are unified per CDR3 protein, each entry keeping the most common DNA and genes. The sample table holds 680,000 or so distinct CDR3 sequences, of which around 31% were seen once. The top ten hold around a sixth of the sample.

The entry originates in a study of T cell repertoires in cytomegalovirus infection (dated by TCRdb to the late 2010s). Turning to the overall study: Recently identified HLA-C-restricted CMV epitopes, whose presentation resists viral immunomodulation, were targeted by peptide stimulations together with well-studied HLA-B-restricted epitopes. Donor HLA type was relevant to the analysis, as public TCR beta signatures indicated carriage of CMV infection together with the matching HLA type.

General conclusions and limits of the study: In both this cohort and an independent roughly 360-donor cohort, the cumulative frequency of public TCR beta family members distinguished carriers of CMV infection plus the relevant HLA type. The ex vivo response was dominated by HLA-C-restricted CMV-specific TCR beta clonotypes, which also provided the single most frequent clonotype in two of eight donors.

This TCR derives from a human donor in good health (CMV status not recorded). Some clones in this sample may be carry-over from other donors' samples. The chain joins TRBV7-6 to TRBJ1-6; tentative D gene TRBD1, with 5 bases matching. This sample comprised cultured PBMCs, obtained from culture after CMV antigen stimulation. The CDR3 reads as follows: CASSFGRENSPLHF. The DNA sequence follows: TGTGCCAGCAGCTTTGGCAGGGAGAATTCACCCCTCCACTTT.